A single sample is the source of the 15 T cell receptor beta chains below, sequenced in a study of CD8 T cells in ankylosing spondylitis. Study-wide results and limits: Within ankylosing spondylitis blood, a TCR beta motif made up of under 10 highly homologous variants appeared to be characteristic.

These receptors' antigens are unknown. MiXCR was run by TCRdb on the 5' RACE reads, yielding one entry per CDR3 protein. Of under 150,000 distinct CDR3 sequences listed, 17% were seen once; the top ten hold approximately 30%. Sequencing was done on a sample of blood, either unsorted or a sorted T cell fraction (not recorded which). These receptors were obtained from a male donor with ankylosing spondylitis.

This chain uses TRBV5-1 with TRBJ2-3; D remains ambiguous. The germline V gene encodes CDR1 SGHRS and CDR2 YFSETQ. Trimming took off 6 bases at V and 2 bases at J, with 10 bases between the two ends. This CDR3 region has 13 residues. The CDR3 region is CASNGGNTDTQYF. CDR3 DNA sequence: TGCGCCAGCAACGGCGGTAACACAGATACGCAGTATTTT.

The rearrangement links TRBV18 to TRBJ2-1; TRBD2 agrees at 14 bases. The CDR3 has 16 amino acids. The germline gives CDR1 KGHSH, CDR2 LQKENI. V was pared by 2 bases and J by 8 bases, with 5 bases of the junction left unmatched. CDR3 DNA: TGTGCCAGCTCACCAGGGACTAGCGGGAGTTGGGATGAGCAGTTCTTC. Amino acids: CASSPGTSGSWDEQFF.

This clonotype was observed many times. The chain joins TRBV6-5 to TRBJ2-7; D ambiguous. Germline V lookup: CDR1 MNHEY, CDR2 SVGAGI. This CDR3 comprises 15 residues. Trimming pared 0 bases from V and 1 base from J, leaving 10 bases between. CDR3 sequence reads: CASSYSPGGSYEQYF. CDR3 DNA: TGTGCCAGCAGTTACTCCCCTGGCGGATCCTACGAGCAGTACTTC.

This chain uses TRBV12-3 or TRBV12-4 with TRBJ2-2; maybe TRBD2 (6 bases). Trimming removed 6 bases from V and 2 bases from J, with 13 bases in between. The CDR3 has 15 residues. The CDR3 DNA reads as TGTGCCAGCAGCCCCCTCGCGGGAAACACCGGGGAGCTGTTTTTT. Amino acid sequence: CASSPLAGNTGELFF.

This clonotype has only a few counts. V is TRBV9 and J is TRBJ2-1; perhaps D is TRBD1 or TRBD2 (5 bases each). This CDR3 has 13 residues. V lost 4 bases and J 6 bases, leaving 11 bases between the germline ends. Germline values: CDR1 SGDLS, CDR2 YYNGEE. This CDR3 is CASSSSGGNEQFF. The CDR3 DNA follows: TGTGCCAGCAGCTCTAGTGGGGGCAATGAGCAGTTCTTC.

Turning to this clonotype: This may stem from a read error, because a much larger clone lies one nucleotide away. The chain joins TRBV5-1 to TRBJ2-7, with TRBD2 identical over 7 bases. TRBJ2-1 matches the DNA end more closely, so the J call is doubtful. This CDR3 region has 15 residues. In germline, CDR1 is SGHRS, CDR2 YFSETQ. The CDR3 sequence is CASSLGLAVSYEQFF. The CDR3 DNA reads as TGCGCCAGCAGCTTGGGTCTAGCGGTTTCCTACGAGCAGTTCTTC.

This clonotype has only a few counts. The CDR3 DNA is TGTGCCACCCTCTGGGACACTGAAGCTTTCTTT. Amino acid sequence: CATLWDTEAFF. This sequence joins TRBV6-2 or TRBV6-3 and TRBJ1-1; D is uncertain. V was trimmed by 10 bases and J by 3 bases, leaving 9 bases between them. CDR1 and CDR2 from the germline V gene are MNHEY and SVGEGT. The CDR3 is made up of 11 amino acids.

The V and J genes are TRBV7-9 and TRBJ2-6; D is ambiguous. This CDR3 is built from 15 residues. Germline V lookup: CDR1 SEHNR, CDR2 FQNEAQ (reference sequence). V was shortened by 4 bases and J by 2 bases, with 9 bases between the two germline ends. CDR3 coding DNA: TGTGCCAGCAGCTCAGGAATACCTGGGGCCAACGTCCTGACTTTC. This gives the protein CASSSGIPGANVLTF.

This clonotype was found a few times. The chain couples TRBV12-3 or TRBV12-4 to TRBJ2-3, with D unclear. The CDR3 length is 14 residues. The V and J ends lost 2 bases and 3 bases respectively, with 9 bases between them. The CDR3: CASSLYLWTDTQYF. Written as DNA, the CDR3 is TGTGCCAGCAGTTTATACCTGTGGACAGATACGCAGTATTTT.

The gene calls are TRBV5-1 and TRBJ2-3, with D possibly matching TRBD2 (6 bases). The germline CDR1 and CDR2 sequences are SGHRS and YFSETQ. V was clipped by 3 bases and J by 13 bases, with 21 bases between them. The CDR3 has 14 amino acids. CDR3 sequence (DNA): TGCGCCAGCAGCTCAAGGGGAGGATTGGGCTTAGAGTATTTT. As protein: CASSSRGGLGLEYF. The whole variable domain, remainder taken from reference TRBV5-1 and TRBJ2-3, is KAGVTQTPRYLIKTRGQQVTLSCSPISGHRSVSWYQQTPGQGLQFLFEYFSETQRNKGNFPGRFSGRQFSNSRSEMNVSTLELGDSALYLCASSSRGGLGLEYFGPGTRLTVL.

This chain joins TRBV20-1 and TRBJ2-7; the D gene is possibly TRBD1 (6 bases). Deletions cut 1 base from V and 5 bases from J, with 21 bases between. Germline values: CDR1 DFQATT, CDR2 SNEGSKA (reference sequence). This CDR3 has 16 residues. In DNA form, the CDR3 reads TGCAGTGCTAGAGGCCGGGACATCGGGTTCGGTGACGAGCAGTACTTC. Its translation is CSARGRDIGFGDEQYF.

This clonotype was seen a few times. The V and J genes are TRBV29-1 and TRBJ1-2, with D possibly TRBD1 on 5 matching bases. Looked up from germline, CDR1 is SQVTM and CDR2 is ANQGSEA. The CDR3 runs to 12 residues. Between the trimmed V and J ends, which lost 3 bases and 1 base, there was a span of 6 bases. For the CDR3, the DNA is TGCAGCGTTGAGGGACTTAACTATGGCTACACCTTC. Its protein product is CSVEGLNYGYTF.

There are a few counts of this clonotype. The chain joins TRBV20-1 to TRBJ1-1; D possibly corresponds to TRBD1 (5 bases). This CDR3 is built from 15 residues. CDR1 and CDR2 (germline): DFQATT, SNEGSKA (reference sequence). V shed 4 bases and J shed 1 base, with 16 bases lying between them. The CDR3 nucleotides are TGCAGTGCTACTAGCAGGGCCCCAAGGAACACTGAAGCTTTCTTT. It specifies CSATSRAPRNTEAFF.

The chain recombines TRBV6-1 with TRBJ1-5; the D gene is possibly TRBD1 (5 bases). The CDR3 extends over 12 amino acids. Germline V gene sequence: CDR1 MNHNS, CDR2 SASEGT. The V end lost 5 bases, the J end lost 7 bases, and 9 bases lay between the germline ends. CDR3 DNA sequence: TGTGCCAGCAGTTCCGGGGCCCAGCCCCAGCATTTT. This codes for CASSSGAQPQHF.

This chain links TRBV4-3 with TRBJ2-1; TRBD1 matches at 11 bases. This CDR3 contains 15 residues. After removal of 4 bases from V and 9 bases from J, the junction contained 8 bases not matched to a gene. CDR1 is LGHNA, CDR2 YSLEER, per germline. Here the CDR3 reads CASSPGQGASFEQFF. In DNA form, the CDR3 reads TGCGCCAGCAGCCCAGGACAGGGGGCGTCGTTTGAGCAGTTCTTC.